This T cell receptor beta chain derives from a study of cytomegalovirus exposure and HLA in healthy donors. Concerning this clone: The antigen is not known.

Findings of the study overall: There were several of the most significant clusters that appeared linked to common viral pathogens in a later analysis.

A multiplex PCR was run with 60 Vbeta primers and 13 Jbeta primers. Method: immunoSEQ multiplex PCR; TCRdb's copy keeps in-frame clones and lacks some. The sample includes about 130,000 clones, around 68% seen only once; the top ten take 3.5% to 4.5%. V lost 8 bases to trimming and J lost 6 bases; unmatched junction nucleotides: 10. CDR3 length: 15 amino acids. CDR1 and CDR2 from the germline V gene are MNHEY and SVGAGI. The TCR was taken from a man between 35 and 55 years old in good health and CMV-seropositive. Specimen: PBMCs. The chain recombines TRBV6-5 with TRBJ1-2; 12 bases align to TRBD1. This CDR3 reads CASVRAGQGANGYTF. DNA of the CDR3: TGTGCCAGCGTCCGGGCGGGACAGGGGGCAAATGGCTACACCTTC.